A selection of T cell receptor beta chains follows, all from one sample in a study of blood T cell repertoires in COVID-19. Clones were sequenced by immunoSEQ multiplex PCR, and TCRdb holds only the in-frame ones, with some missing. The sample records some 390,000 clones, around nine tenths being singletons. Sequenced sample: peripheral blood. The source is a human donor in a cohort sampled during active COVID-19. Each CDR3 is given with its conserved first and last residue. D genes are given only for firm matches. Not every row has a clone size; where given, it reads once, few, many or a size class.

v_call	d_call	j_call	clone_size	cdr3_aa	cdr3_nt
TRBV10-3	-	TRBJ2-1	-	CAISEFSEVSYNEQFF	TGTGCCATCAGTGAGTTCAGCGAAGTTTCCTACAATGAGCAGTTCTTC
TRBV2	-	TRBJ1-2	-	CASSEAGKGGYTF	TGTGCCAGCAGTGAAGCGGGCAAGGGGGGCTACACCTTC
TRBV18	TRBD2	TRBJ2-1	-	CASSQLLSGGFSSSYNEQFF	TGTGCCAGCTCACAACTACTTAGCGGGGGGTTCAGTAGCTCCTACAATGAGCAGTTCTTC
TRBV2	TRBD2	TRBJ2-1	-	CASSLTSGPYNEQFF	TGTGCCAGCAGTCTCACTAGCGGGCCCTACAATGAGCAGTTCTTC
TRBV4-1	-	TRBJ2-2	-	CASSPRSGELFF	TGCGCCAGCAGCCCGCGTTCAGGGGAGCTGTTTTTT
TRBV30	-	TRBJ2-1	once	CAGSLSYNEQFF	TGTGCCGGCTCCTTGTCCTACAATGAGCAGTTCTTC
TRBV12-3/TRBV12-4	TRBD1	TRBJ1-1	few	CASSYDRGLRAFF	TGTGCCAGCAGTTACGACAGGGGACTCCGGGCTTTCTTT
TRBV30	TRBD2	TRBJ2-1	-	CAWSAGTSGRNEQFF	TGTGCCTGGAGTGCAGGGACTAGCGGGAGAAATGAGCAGTTCTTC
TRBV2	-	TRBJ2-3	-	CASSPRVLNTDTQYF	TGTGCCAGCAGCCCGAGGGTGCTTAACACAGATACGCAGTATTTT
TRBV9	TRBD1	TRBJ1-1	-	CASSVGGQGAPNTEAFF	TGTGCCAGCAGCGTAGGAGGACAGGGGGCTCCAAACACTGAAGCTTTCTTT
TRBV28	-	TRBJ2-7	-	CASSFSPSSSSYEQYF	TGTGCCAGCAGTTTTAGTCCTAGCAGTAGCTCCTACGAGCAGTACTTC
TRBV7-9	TRBD2	TRBJ2-3	-	CASSPRTSGSSTDTQYF	TGTGCCAGCAGCCCACGGACTAGCGGCAGTAGCACAGATACGCAGTATTTT
TRBV6-5	TRBD2	TRBJ2-7	few	CASSRTGGSSDEQYF	TGTGCCAGCAGCAGAACGGGGGGGAGTTCAGACGAGCAGTACTTC
TRBV7-9	-	TRBJ1-6	-	CASSLSSGGSPLHF	TGTGCCAGCAGCTTATCTTCCGGGGGTTCACCCCTCCACTTT
TRBV7-3	TRBD2	TRBJ2-5	-	CASSVNGLAGGAGVQETQYF	TGTGCCAGCAGCGTAAATGGCCTAGCGGGAGGGGCTGGAGTCCAAGAGACCCAGTACTTC
TRBV5-5	-	TRBJ1-4	-	CASSHTGSTNEKLFF	TGTGCCAGCAGCCATACAGGTTCAACTAATGAAAAACTGTTTTTT
TRBV11-2	-	TRBJ1-3	-	CASSLVPENTIYF	TGTGCCAGCAGCTTAGTCCCAGAAAACACCATATATTTT
TRBV28	TRBD2	TRBJ2-3	-	CASSGYSGTSTDTQYF	TGTGCCAGCAGTGGCTATAGCGGGACGAGTACAGATACGCAGTATTTT
TRBV2	-	TRBJ2-2	-	CASSDRTGRVTGELFF	TGTGCCAGCAGTGACCGGACAGGGAGGGTTACCGGGGAGCTGTTTTTT
TRBV5-8	TRBD2	TRBJ2-1	-	CASSFHGGYNEQFF	TGTGCCAGCAGCTTTCACGGGGGGTACAATGAGCAGTTCTTC
TRBV9	-	TRBJ1-3	many	CASSVSQDNSGNTIYF	TGTGCCAGCAGCGTATCACAGGACAACTCTGGAAACACCATATATTTT
TRBV7-9	-	TRBJ1-4	once	CASSSSGAGEKLFF	TGTGCCAGCAGCTCTAGCGGGGCGGGTGAAAAACTGTTTTTT
TRBV3-1/TRBV3-2	-	TRBJ1-2	-	CASSQDTPDRRDGYTF	TGTGCCAGCAGCCAAGATACCCCGGACCGGAGGGATGGCTACACCTTC
TRBV11-3	TRBD2	TRBJ2-3	-	CASSLSGGGTDTQYF	TGTGCCAGCAGCTTGAGCGGGGGAGGCACAGATACGCAGTATTTT
TRBV19	-	TRBJ1-5	-	CASSHDRKYSNQPQHF	TGTGCCAGTAGTCATGACAGAAAATATAGCAATCAGCCCCAGCATTTT
TRBV5-6	-	TRBJ2-5	many	CASSVPGSWETQYF	TGTGCCAGCAGCGTCCCAGGGTCCTGGGAGACCCAGTACTTC
TRBV30	TRBD2	TRBJ2-5	-	CAWSRGTSGGKETQYF	TGTGCCTGGAGTCGGGGGACTAGCGGGGGGAAAGAGACCCAGTACTTC